This TCR beta chain was documented in a study of cytomegalovirus exposure and HLA in healthy donors. Overall study findings and caveats: DRB1 had the most TCR associations and HLA-C the fewest, a later analysis found, with rates varying by HLA locus.

This clone was seen only once. Its target is not known. This CDR3 is built from 16 residues. The V gene's germline CDR1 is LGHNA and CDR2 YSLEER. V lost 3 bases and J lost 5; bases outside the gene matches: 9. PCR used 60 Vbeta primers and 13 Jbeta primers. Generated by immunoSEQ multiplex PCR, the TCRdb table keeps only in-frame clones and is missing some. The repertoire holds approximately 210,000 clones, around 74% seen once, with over 1.5% in the top ten. The origin of this receptor is a girl aged 10-17 years in good health and CMV-seropositive. The V call is TRBV4-3, the J call TRBJ2-7; 11 nucleotides match TRBD1. The material sequenced was PBMCs. The CDR3 region is CASSHQGQGAINEQYF. CDR3 in DNA: TGCGCCAGCAGCCACCAAGGACAGGGGGCAATCAACGAGCAGTACTTC.